Listed below are T cell receptor beta chains from one sample, sequenced in a study of graft-versus-host responses after intestinal transplantation. The table came from immunoSEQ multiplex PCR; TCRdb's copy has only in-frame clones and leaves some out. Of roughly 13,000 clones in the sample, 70% to 90% were seen once. The starting material was PBMCs, obtained after intestinal transplantation. Receptor source: a human patient who received an intestinal transplant, so some T cells may come from the graft donor. The CDR3 runs from the conserved cysteine through the conserved F or W. Each record gives: J gene, V gene, D gene, clone size, CDR3 protein, CDR3 DNA. D genes are given only for firm matches. Size values are once, few and many counts, or a class for expanded clones, and some rows have none.

>TRBJ1-2|TRBV10-1|TRBD1|.
CASPPPGQVNYGYTF
TGCGCCAGTCCCCCCCCCGGACAGGTAAACTATGGCTACACCTTC
>TRBJ1-1|TRBV30|.|.
CAWRVGANTEAFF
TGTGCCTGGAGGGTAGGGGCGAACACTGAAGCTTTCTTT
>TRBJ2-1|TRBV19|TRBD2|.
CASRSRLAGSYNEQFF
TGTGCCAGTAGATCTCGGCTAGCGGGCTCCTACAATGAGCAGTTCTTC
>TRBJ1-6|TRBV5-1|.|.
CASSYGYGQPTYNSPLHF
TGCGCCAGCAGCTACGGATATGGACAGCCTACCTATAATTCACCCCTCCACTTT
>TRBJ1-5|TRBV10-3|.|.
CAIRTDMAQPQHF
TGTGCCATCAGGACTGACATGGCTCAGCCCCAGCATTTT
>TRBJ1-1|TRBV7-6|.|.
CASPKGTEAFF
TGTGCCAGTCCGAAGGGCACTGAAGCTTTCTTT
>TRBJ2-1|TRBV5-1|.|few
CASSLGESSYNEQFF
TGCGCCAGCAGCTTGGGGGAGAGCTCCTACAATGAGCAGTTCTTC
>TRBJ1-5|TRBV21-1|.|.
CASSKCHSQDNLTRWVGNQPQHF
TGTGCCAGCAGCAAATGCCACAGCCAGGACAACCTGACCCGATGGGTGGGCAATCAGCCCCAGCATTTT
>TRBJ2-3|TRBV18|TRBD2|.
CASSTLGTSGSDTQYF
TGTGCCAGCTCAACACTCGGGACTAGCGGGAGTGATACGCAGTATTTT
>TRBJ2-1|TRBV9|TRBD2|.
CASSVSSGANNEQFF
TGTGCCAGCAGCGTGTCTAGCGGGGCTAACAATGAGCAGTTCTTC
>TRBJ1-1|TRBV10-1|.|once
CASRTGPATEAFF
TGCGCCAGCAGAACAGGTCCTGCCACTGAAGCTTTCTTT
>TRBJ1-1|TRBV5-1|TRBD1|.
CASSRQGPTGNTEAFF
TGCGCCAGCAGCCGACAGGGACCTACCGGGAACACTGAAGCTTTCTTT
>TRBJ2-3|TRBV29-1|TRBD1|.
CSAGGGRGRTDTQYF
TGCAGCGCCGGAGGGGGCAGGGGGCGCACAGATACGCAGTATTTT
>TRBJ2-3|TRBV5-1|TRBD2|.
CASSLGPGGADTQYF
TGCGCCAGCAGCTTGGGGCCCGGGGGGGCAGATACGCAGTATTTT
>TRBJ2-3|TRBV12-5|TRBD2|.
CASGSRGGQVLTDTQYF
TGTGCTAGTGGTTCACGGGGGGGGCAGGTACTCACAGATACGCAGTATTTT
>TRBJ1-5|TRBV30|TRBD1|few
CAWGGQDNQPQHF
TGTGCCTGGGGGGGACAGGACAATCAGCCCCAGCATTTT
>TRBJ1-5|TRBV30|.|.
CAWSSGVNQPQHF
TGTGCCTGGAGTTCAGGGGTCAATCAGCCCCAGCATTTT
>TRBJ2-1|TRBV19|TRBD2|.
CASSIWASGNEQFF
TGTGCCAGTAGTATATGGGCTAGCGGGAATGAGCAGTTCTTC
>TRBJ1-2|TRBV2|.|.
CASSEPGLIEGYTF
TGTGCCAGCAGTGAACCAGGGTTGATCGAGGGCTACACCTTC
>TRBJ2-1|TRBV6-4|TRBD2|few
CASSEASGSYNEQFF
TGTGCCAGCAGTGAGGCTAGCGGGAGTTATAATGAGCAGTTCTTC
>TRBJ1-6|TRBV25-1|.|.
CASSEQGINSPLHF
TGTGCCAGCAGTGAACAGGGGATAAATTCACCCCTCCACTTT
>TRBJ1-2|TRBV29-1|TRBD1|.
CSVFETGTVYGYTF
TGCAGCGTTTTTGAGACAGGGACTGTTTATGGCTACACCTTC
>TRBJ1-2|TRBV5-1|.|.
CASRGAGNYGYTF
TGCGCCAGCAGAGGAGCAGGCAACTATGGCTACACCTTC
>TRBJ2-7|TRBV28|TRBD1|.
CASAVATGGLHEQYF
TGTGCCAGCGCCGTCGCCACAGGGGGCCTCCACGAGCAGTACTTC
>TRBJ2-7|TRBV6-5|.|.
CASSYRGSSEQYF
TGTGCCAGCAGTTACCGGGGGTCATCCGAGCAGTACTTC
>TRBJ2-7|TRBV20-1|TRBD1|.
CSAYGTEGQYF
TGCAGTGCTTACGGGACAGAGGGGCAGTACTTC
>TRBJ2-3|TRBV6-5|.|.
CASSNGADTQYF
TGTGCCAGCAGTAACGGGGCAGATACGCAGTATTTT
>TRBJ2-7|TRBV6-1|.|.
CASESSSYEQYF
TGTGCCAGCGAGAGTTCCTCCTACGAGCAGTACTTC
>TRBJ1-1|TRBV5-1|.|large
CASSATGPGVEAFF
TGCGCCAGCAGCGCGACAGGTCCTGGGGTTGAAGCTTTCTTT
>TRBJ2-7|TRBV6-6|.|.
CASSTSSYEQYF
TGTGCCAGCAGCACAAGCTCCTACGAGCAGTACTTC
>TRBJ1-2|TRBV5-1|.|few
CASSLDEGLRYGYTF
TGCGCCAGCAGCTTGGATGAGGGGCTCAGATATGGCTACACCTTC
>TRBJ2-7|TRBV7-8|.|once
CASSGKVSYEQYF
TGTGCCAGCAGCGGTAAGGTGTCCTACGAGCAGTACTTC
>TRBJ1-2|TRBV4-2|.|.
CASSQPGGGNYGYTF
TGTGCCAGCAGCCAACCCGGGGGGGGGAACTATGGCTACACCTTC
>TRBJ2-7|TRBV28|.|.
CASRPGLMYEQYF
TGTGCCAGCAGACCAGGACTTATGTACGAGCAGTACTTC
>TRBJ2-3|TRBV6-4|TRBD1|.
CASSEGTGGAPDTQYF
TGTGCCAGCAGTGAAGGTACAGGGGGCGCGCCGGATACGCAGTATTTT
>TRBJ2-5|TRBV6-6|TRBD1|.
CAGRYGQGVVETQYF
TGTGCCGGCAGATACGGACAGGGCGTCGTGGAGACCCAGTACTTC
>TRBJ2-7|TRBV7-9|.|few
CASSLGAYYEQYF
TGTGCCAGCAGCTTAGGGGCCTACTACGAGCAGTACTTC
>TRBJ2-7|TRBV29-1|.|.
CSARGGSEQYF
TGCAGCGCCAGGGGGGGTTCCGAGCAGTACTTC
>TRBJ2-7|TRBV21-1|.|.
CASTKTSGSGYEQYF
TGTGCCAGCACCAAGACTAGCGGGAGTGGGTACGAGCAGTACTTC
>TRBJ2-1|TRBV21-1|.|medium-sized
CASSNILPSYNEQFF
TGTGCCAGCAGCAACATCTTACCCTCCTACAATGAGCAGTTCTTC
>TRBJ2-7|TRBV4-1|.|.
CASSQEPLLHEQYF
TGCGCCAGCAGCCAAGAACCCCTCCTCCACGAGCAGTACTTC
>TRBJ2-7|TRBV20-1|TRBD2|.
CSVGSGTEQYF
TGCAGTGTAGGTAGCGGGACCGAGCAGTACTTC
>TRBJ1-3|TRBV19|TRBD1|.
CASSIQGADGNTIYF
TGTGCCAGTAGTATCCAGGGGGCAGACGGAAACACCATATATTTT
>TRBJ2-7|TRBV29-1|TRBD1|.
CSAAGTESSYEQYF
TGCAGCGCCGCCGGGACAGAGAGCTCCTACGAGCAGTACTTC
>TRBJ2-7|TRBV27|.|.
CASSLPGREQYF
TGTGCCAGCAGTTTACCGGGCCGGGAGCAGTACTTC
>TRBJ2-7|TRBV6-1|TRBD1|.
CASTTGTGLYEQYF
TGTGCCAGCACCACCGGGACAGGGCTCTACGAGCAGTACTTC
>TRBJ2-2|TRBV25-1|.|.
CASSEGANTGELFF
TGTGCCAGCAGTGAAGGAGCGAACACCGGGGAGCTGTTTTTT
>TRBJ1-1|TRBV7-8|.|.
CASSLFPPRGMNTEAFF
TGTGCCAGCAGCTTATTCCCCCCCAGGGGAATGAACACTGAAGCTTTCTTT
>TRBJ2-5|TRBV29-1|TRBD2|.
CSVEVSTSGIYGQETQYF
TGCAGCGTTGAAGTTAGTACTAGCGGGATTTACGGGCAAGAGACCCAGTACTTC
>TRBJ2-2|TRBV13|.|once
CASSPSLVTGELFF
TGTGCCAGCAGCCCTTCGCTAGTGACCGGGGAGCTGTTTTTT
>TRBJ2-3|TRBV2|.|once
CASSDVGGDTQYF
TGTGCCAGCAGTGACGTGGGAGGAGATACGCAGTATTTT
>TRBJ2-7|TRBV19|TRBD1|.
CASRPDRVTYEQYF
TGTGCCAGTCGCCCCGACAGGGTCACCTACGAGCAGTACTTC
>TRBJ2-7|TRBV11-2|.|.
CASSWMEGRIYEQYF
TGTGCCAGCAGCTGGATGGAAGGACGGATCTACGAGCAGTACTTC
>TRBJ2-7|TRBV27|TRBD2|.
CASSFLRERGEQYF
TGTGCCAGCAGTTTTCTGCGGGAGAGAGGCGAGCAGTACTTC
>TRBJ2-5|TRBV28|.|.
CASLSQETQYF
TGTGCCAGCCTTAGCCAAGAGACCCAGTACTTC
>TRBJ1-4|TRBV9|TRBD1|.
CASSTRQGSGEKLFF
TGTGCCAGCAGCACCCGACAGGGTAGCGGTGAAAAACTGTTTTTT
>TRBJ2-5|TRBV5-6|.|.
CASSLRRRMRETQYF
TGTGCCAGCAGCTTGAGGCGAAGGATGCGAGAGACCCAGTACTTC
>TRBJ2-7|TRBV14|.|.
CASRQTGSPYEQYF
TGTGCCAGCAGACAGACAGGAAGCCCTTACGAGCAGTACTTC
>TRBJ1-1|TRBV18|.|.
CASSPGGADTEAFF
TGTGCCAGCTCACCAGGAGGGGCGGACACTGAAGCTTTCTTT
>TRBJ1-1|TRBV21-1|.|few
CASSKGGNTEAFF
TGTGCCAGCAGCAAGGGGGGGAACACTGAAGCTTTCTTT